These 18 T cell receptor beta chains were all obtained from the same sample, sequenced in a study of CD4 T cells in relation to SARS-CoV-2 and coronaviruses. Their antigen targets remain unknown. Unexposed donor CD4+ T cells date from 2011-2018, before the COVID-19 pandemic. Isolation of CD4+ T cells took place after approximately eleven days in culture. Assay used: immunoSEQ multiplex PCR; TCRdb lists only in-frame clones, some missing. The sample consists of about 22,000 clones, around 67% of them appearing once. Material for sequencing was CD4+ T cells from PBMCs, cultured in vitro. The receptors derive from a human donor in good health.

This chain joins TRBV6-4 and TRBJ2-3; 10 bases fit TRBD2. This CDR3 spans 15 amino acids. Germline loops: CDR1 MRHNA, CDR2 SNTAGT. Trimming took 2 bases from V and 4 from J; bases not matched to a gene: 3. The CDR3 DNA reads TGTGCCAGCAGTGACAGCGGGGGGGCCTCAGATACGCAGTATTTT. It yields the protein CASSDSGGASDTQYF.

The gene calls are TRBV7-8 and TRBJ2-3; 10 positions agree with TRBD1. Trimming took 2 bases from V and 6 from J; bases not matched to a gene: 14. Looked up from germline, CDR1 is SGHVS and CDR2 is FQNEAQ. This CDR3 is built from 18 residues. In DNA, the CDR3 is TGTGCCAGCAGCTTACTCCCACCGGGACAGGGGATAGCTGATACGCAGTATTTT. Its translation: CASSLLPPGQGIADTQYF.

This clone appeared a few times. The rearrangement joins TRBV6-6 to TRBJ1-3, with D possibly TRBD1 on 5 matching bases. The CDR3 covers 16 residues. Trimming took off 1 base at V and 0 bases at J, with 10 bases between the two ends. Germline V gene sequence: CDR1 MNHNY, CDR2 SVGAGI (reference sequence). CDR3 amino acids: CASSYLRGDSGNTIYF. The CDR3 nucleotides read TGTGCCAGCAGTTACTTGCGGGGGGACTCTGGAAACACCATATATTTT.

The chain employs TRBV7-9 and TRBJ2-4; the D is unclear. Per germline, CDR1 SEHNR and CDR2 FQNEAQ (reference sequence). V lost 4 bases and J 7 bases, leaving 11 bases between the germline ends. This CDR3 has 13 amino acids. Here the CDR3 DNA reads TGTGCCAGCAGCTCTCCCAGCAGCAACATTCAGTACTTC. The encoded protein is CASSSPSSNIQYF.

This chain connects TRBV30 to TRBJ2-1; 7 bases are a match to TRBD2. CDR1 is GTSNPN, CDR2 SVGIG, per germline (reference sequence). This CDR3 is built from 16 residues. V dropped 7 bases and J dropped 9; count of bases not matched to a gene: 21. The CDR3 sequence is CASTTSGARVGGEQFF. In nucleotides, the CDR3 is TGTGCCTCGACGACGAGCGGGGCTAGGGTTGGGGGTGAGCAGTTCTTC.

V usage is TRBV5-6 and J usage is TRBJ1-6; the D gene is possibly TRBD1 (6 bases). V was clipped by 3 bases and J by 10 bases, with 20 bases between them. Germline CDR1 SGHDT, CDR2 YYEEEE. CDR3 length: 16 amino acids. CDR3 in DNA: TGTGCCAGCAGCTCGCCTGGGACAAGGAGGGGATCACCCCTCCACTTT. This translates into CASSSPGTRRGSPLHF.

V gene TRBV2 combines with J gene TRBJ1-4; a possible D gene is TRBD1 (6 bases). Germline V gives CDR1 SNHLY, CDR2 FYNNEI. Deletions cut 7 bases from V and 1 base from J, with 10 bases between. CDR3 length equals 14 residues. CDR3 nucleotide sequence: TGTGCCAGCATGAGGGGGGAAACTAATGAAAAACTGTTTTTT. It yields the protein CASMRGETNEKLFF.

J is TRBJ1-4 and V is TRBV6-5; D gene unclear. V was pared by 0 bases and J by 0 bases, with 8 bases between. CDR3 length equals 16 residues. Germline CDR1 is MNHEY and CDR2 is SVGAGI. CDR3 region: CASSYSGIATNEKLFF. The CDR3 bases are TGTGCCAGCAGTTACTCGGGGATTGCAACTAATGAAAAACTGTTTTTT.

The V gene is TRBV28, the J gene TRBJ1-2; no clear D. The CDR3 is 12 residues long. V was cut by 6 bases and J by 2 bases, with 7 bases left in between. The germline V gene has CDR1 MDHEN and CDR2 SYDVKM. The CDR3 nucleotides read TGTGCCAGCAGCCAAACAAACTATGGCTACACCTTC. Translating it yields CASSQTNYGYTF.

The V and J genes are TRBV5-4 and TRBJ2-7, with no clear D. This CDR3 comprises 11 residues. V shed 3 bases and J shed 3 bases, with 4 bases lying between them. Germline values: CDR1 SGHNT, CDR2 YYREEE (reference sequence). CDR3 in DNA: TGTGCCAGCAGCTCTAGCTACGAGCAGTACTTC. Translation: CASSSSYEQYF.

The CDR3 DNA sequence: TGTGCCAGCAGCCCTGGACTAGCGGGAGGTGTAGATACGCAGTATTTT. This encodes CASSPGLAGGVDTQYF. This sequence joins TRBV7-2 and TRBJ2-3; 14 positions agree with TRBD2. CDR1 SGHTA and CDR2 FQGNSA come from the germline V gene. CDR3 length: 16 amino acids. The trim removed 5 bases at V and 5 bases at J, leaving 6 bases unmatched.

In its sample, this clone was seen a few times. The chain is built from TRBV2 and TRBJ1-4, with D hard to call. Germline assignment: CDR1 SNHLY and CDR2 FYNNEI. The V end was cut by 5 bases, the J end by 8 bases, with 15 bases between. The CDR3 is 14 amino acids. The CDR3 DNA reads as TGTGCCAGCAGTCGCCTTAAAGCGGGCGAAAAACTGTTTTTT. Translation gives CASSRLKAGEKLFF.

V usage is TRBV7-9 and J usage is TRBJ1-2; unclear D gene. The CDR3 is 12 residues long. The V gene's germline CDR1 is SEHNR and CDR2 FQNEAQ (reference sequence). Trimming removed 3 bases at V and 8 bases at J, with 10 bases between. The CDR3 DNA follows: TGTGCCAGCAGCTTGGACGGGGTCGGCTACACCTTC. This codes for CASSLDGVGYTF.

The chain uses TRBV6-5 and TRBJ1-5; possible D gene TRBD1, 6 bases. V lost 5 bases and J 4 bases, leaving 15 bases between the germline ends. This CDR3 is 15 amino acids long. Germline CDR1 and CDR2: MNHEY and SVGAGI. The CDR3, as DNA: TGTGCCAGCAGTAGGGGCGAGAGGGGGAATCAGCCCCAGCATTTT. This gives the protein CASSRGERGNQPQHF.

The gene calls are TRBV7-9 and TRBJ1-2; possible D gene TRBD1, 5 bases. The CDR3 length is 11 residues. Deletions cut 10 bases from V and 7 bases from J, with 13 bases between. The germline V gene encodes CDR1 SEHNR and CDR2 FQNEAQ (reference sequence). The CDR3 region is CATDGGPGYTF. CDR3 sequence (DNA): TGTGCCACCGACGGGGGACCTGGCTACACCTTC.

This clone was recorded a few times. The CDR3 reads CASSLPRGGGEQYF. The CDR3 region has the DNA TGTGCCAGCAGCTTGCCACGGGGCGGGGGCGAGCAGTACTTC. The gene calls are TRBV11-2 and TRBJ2-7; 7 nucleotides align to TRBD2. The V and J ends lost 3 bases and 6 bases, in that order; junction bases with no gene match: 8. This CDR3 has 14 amino acids. Germline V gene lookup returns CDR1 SGHAT and CDR2 FQNNGV.

The chain joins TRBV9 to TRBJ2-3; D possibly corresponds to TRBD1 (6 bases). This CDR3 is 15 amino acids long. V lost 0 bases to trimming and J lost 2 bases, with 10 bases between them. CDR1 and CDR2 (germline): SGDLS, YYNGEE. The CDR3 region has the DNA TGTGCCAGCAGCGTAGCTAGGGGGTACACAGATACGCAGTATTTT. This translates into CASSVARGYTDTQYF.

This chain connects TRBV5-1 to TRBJ2-4; possibly TRBD1 or TRBD2 for D (5 bases each). Germline loops: CDR1 SGHRS, CDR2 YFSETQ. The CDR3 runs 15 residues. Trimming cost V 1 base and J 7 bases, with 15 bases left between them. As DNA, the CDR3 is TGCGCCAGCAGCTTGTTTGGGGCTCGGGACAACATTCAGTACTTC. Its translation is CASSLFGARDNIQYF.